Listed here is a single TCR beta chain. The protocol was immunoSEQ multiplex PCR, while the TCRdb copy is restricted to in-frame clones and leaves out a portion. Of approximately 250,000 clones in the sample, 92% were seen once. The sample is drawn from a study of blood T cell repertoires in COVID-19. For the study at large: There were acute and convalescent COVID-19 samples, and they came from the United States, Italy and Spain.

The ends lost 3 bases at V and 7 bases at J; junction bases unmatched: 8. Germline CDR1 LGHDT, CDR2 YNNKEL (reference sequence). The CDR3 extends over 14 amino acids. The chain is built from TRBV3-1 (or the pseudogene TRBV3-2) and TRBJ2-7, with TRBD1 identical over 8 bases. The TCR originated in a young man with COVID-19, enrolled during active disease. What was sequenced was peripheral blood. The CDR3 DNA follows: TGTGCCAGCAGCCAGCACCCGACAGGGGATGAGCAGTACTTC. Its protein is CASSQHPTGDEQYF.